This T cell receptor (beta chain) was recovered during a study of patients and donors after allogeneic stem cell transplantation. The CDR3 covers 16 residues. Trimming pared 1 base from V and 2 bases from J, leaving 15 bases between. Per germline, CDR1 SQVTM and CDR2 ANQGSEA. TCRdb processed the RT-PCR reads anew with MiXCR; each CDR3 protein has one entry. The sample carries roughly 880,000 distinct CDR3 sequences, about a sixth recorded once. The TCR sequence derives from a human donor who was either an allogeneic HSCT recipient or a stem cell or donor lymphocyte infusion donor (not recorded which). It is not recorded whose cells these are; they may come from a transplant donor. Sequences were obtained from blood, either unsorted or a sorted T cell fraction (not recorded which). V usage is TRBV29-1 and J usage is TRBJ1-5; D ambiguous. The CDR3 protein is CSVEGYGNLGNQPQHF. For the CDR3, the DNA is TGCAGCGTTGAAGGGTACGGGAACCTAGGCAATCAGCCCCAGCATTTT.